This T cell receptor beta chain was captured by sequencing in a study of cytomegalovirus exposure and HLA in healthy donors. Study information: Among the approximately 400 donors who were genotyped, about 80% fell in the genetic ancestry cluster that is associated with self-reported Caucasian donors.

The primer mix had 60 Vbeta and 13 Jbeta primers. The protocol was immunoSEQ multiplex PCR, while the TCRdb copy is restricted to in-frame clones and leaves out a portion. The sample includes tens of thousands of clones, around 79% of them seen just once. This clonotype originated in a man aged 35-49 years in good health and CMV-seronegative. The sequenced material came from PBMCs.

CDR3 protein: CAWSADRKTTGAFF. In DNA, the CDR3 is TGTGCCTGGAGTGCGGACAGGAAAACCACGGGAGCTTTCTTT. This chain uses TRBV30 with TRBJ1-1; 7 bases line up with TRBD1. The germline CDR1 and CDR2 sequences are GTSNPN and SVGIG (reference sequence). This CDR3 has 14 residues. V lost 1 base to trimming and J lost 10 bases; unmatched junction nucleotides: 12.